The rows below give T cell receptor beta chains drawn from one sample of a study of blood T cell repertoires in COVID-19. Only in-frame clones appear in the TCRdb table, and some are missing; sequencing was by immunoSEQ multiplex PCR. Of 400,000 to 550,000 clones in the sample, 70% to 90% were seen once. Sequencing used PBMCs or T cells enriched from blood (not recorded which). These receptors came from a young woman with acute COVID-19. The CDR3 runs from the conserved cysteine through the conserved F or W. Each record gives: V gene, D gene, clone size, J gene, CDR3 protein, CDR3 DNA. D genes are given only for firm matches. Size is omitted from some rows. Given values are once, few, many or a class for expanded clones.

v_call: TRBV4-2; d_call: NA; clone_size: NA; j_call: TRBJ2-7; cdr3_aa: CASSQDWGRGSSYEQYF; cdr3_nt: TGTGCCAGCAGCCAAGACTGGGGACGGGGGAGCTCCTACGAGCAGTACTTC
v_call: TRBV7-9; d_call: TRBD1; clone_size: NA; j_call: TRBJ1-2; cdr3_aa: CASSSNAVRTGGYTF; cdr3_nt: TGTGCCAGCAGCTCCAATGCCGTTCGGACAGGAGGCTACACCTTC
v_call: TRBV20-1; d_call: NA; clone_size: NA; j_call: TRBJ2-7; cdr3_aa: CSARDSEQYF; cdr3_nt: TGCAGTGCTCGGGACTCCGAGCAGTACTTC
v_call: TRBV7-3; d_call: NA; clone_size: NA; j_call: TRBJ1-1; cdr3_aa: CASSPGHLNTEAFF; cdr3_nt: TGTGCCAGCAGCCCCGGACACCTAAACACTGAAGCTTTCTTT
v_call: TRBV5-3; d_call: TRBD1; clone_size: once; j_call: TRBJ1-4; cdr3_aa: CARSYDRGRVFRACKPQEREKLFF; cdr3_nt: TGTGCCAGAAGTTACGACAGGGGGCGCGTGTTCCGGGCGTGTAAGCCACAGGAACGAGAAAAACTGTTTTTT
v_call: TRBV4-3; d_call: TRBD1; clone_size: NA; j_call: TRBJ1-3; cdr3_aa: CASSQVFTGGAGNTIYF; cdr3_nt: TGCGCCAGCAGCCAAGTTTTCACAGGGGGAGCTGGAAACACCATATATTTT
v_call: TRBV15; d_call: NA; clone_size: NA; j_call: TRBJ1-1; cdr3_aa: CATSLPVVGVGLNTEAFF; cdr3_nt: TGTGCCACCAGCCTACCAGTGGTAGGGGTGGGCCTGAACACTGAAGCTTTCTTT
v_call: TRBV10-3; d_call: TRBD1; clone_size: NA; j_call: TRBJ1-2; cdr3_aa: CAISIRGTGKGKGYTF; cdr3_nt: TGTGCCATCAGCATCCGGGGGACAGGGAAGGGGAAAGGCTACACCTTC
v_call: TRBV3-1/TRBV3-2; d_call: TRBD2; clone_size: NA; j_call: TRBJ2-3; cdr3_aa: CASSYFSGRALRADTQYF; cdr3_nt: TGTGCCAGCAGCTATTTTAGCGGGAGGGCCCTCCGAGCAGATACGCAGTATTTT
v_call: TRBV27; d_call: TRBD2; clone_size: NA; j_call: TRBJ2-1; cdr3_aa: CASSPTSGGTYNEQFF; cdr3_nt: TGTGCCAGCAGTCCTACTAGCGGGGGGACCTACAATGAGCAGTTCTTC
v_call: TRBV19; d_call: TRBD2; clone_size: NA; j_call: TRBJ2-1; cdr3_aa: CASTTSGRPSSYNEQFF; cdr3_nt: TGTGCCAGTACGACTAGCGGGAGGCCAAGCTCCTACAATGAGCAGTTCTTC